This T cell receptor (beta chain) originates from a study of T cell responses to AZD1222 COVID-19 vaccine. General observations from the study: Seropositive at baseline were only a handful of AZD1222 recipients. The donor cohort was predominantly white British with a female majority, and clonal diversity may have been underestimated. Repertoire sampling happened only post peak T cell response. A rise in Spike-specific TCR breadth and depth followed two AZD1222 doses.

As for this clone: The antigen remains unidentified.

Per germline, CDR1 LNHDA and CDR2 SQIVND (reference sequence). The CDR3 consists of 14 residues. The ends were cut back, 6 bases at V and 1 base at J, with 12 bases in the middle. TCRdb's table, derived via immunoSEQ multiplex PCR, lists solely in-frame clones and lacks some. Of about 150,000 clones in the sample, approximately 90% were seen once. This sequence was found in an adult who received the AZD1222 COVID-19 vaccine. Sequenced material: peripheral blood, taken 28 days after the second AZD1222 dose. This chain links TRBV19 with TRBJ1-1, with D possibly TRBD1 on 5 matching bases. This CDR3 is CASRQQAPNTEAFF. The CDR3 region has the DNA TGTGCCAGTAGGCAACAGGCCCCGAACACTGAAGCTTTCTTT.